Each of the 23 T cell receptor beta chains below was sequenced from the same sample in a study of blood T cell repertoires in COVID-19. The table came from immunoSEQ multiplex PCR; TCRdb's copy has only in-frame clones and leaves some out. The table shows 120,000 to 150,000 clones, with around 84% occurring only once. Source material: peripheral blood. The receptors were gathered from a man between 60 and 75 years old with active or convalescent COVID-19.

The rearrangement links TRBV28 to TRBJ1-2; 10 nucleotides agree with TRBD1. Germline V gives CDR1 MDHEN, CDR2 SYDVKM. V lost 4 bases, J lost 4 bases, and 9 bases stayed unmatched. This CDR3 is built from 16 residues. CDR3 protein: CASSSLGQGVPYGYTF. The CDR3 nucleotides are TGTGCCAGCAGTTCCCTCGGACAGGGGGTTCCCTATGGCTACACCTTC.

The chain couples TRBV7-2 to TRBJ2-5; D is undetermined. Germline V CDR1 and CDR2: SGHTA, FQGNSA. The ends were cut back, 5 bases at V and 5 bases at J, with 9 bases in the middle. This CDR3 is built from 12 residues. This CDR3 reads CASSPSSETQYF. The CDR3 region has the DNA TGTGCCAGCAGCCCGAGTAGCGAGACCCAGTACTTC.

This sequence joins TRBV6-2 or TRBV6-3 and TRBJ2-1, with D possibly TRBD2 on 6 matching bases. The V and J ends lost 6 bases and 7 bases respectively, with 16 bases between them. The CDR3 is made up of 14 amino acids. CDR1 and CDR2 from the germline V gene are MNHEY and SVGEGT. Here the CDR3 DNA reads TGTGCCAGCAGCCCCGGAGGGAGAGTGAATGAGCAGTTCTTC. It encodes CASSPGGRVNEQFF.

V is TRBV11-2 and J is TRBJ2-1, with TRBD2 matching over 7 bases. After removal of 2 bases from V and 8 bases from J, the junction contained 15 bases not matched to a gene. This CDR3 has 17 residues. Germline CDR1 SGHAT, CDR2 FQNNGV. CDR3 protein: CASSLTTTRGSVYEQFF. For the CDR3, the DNA is TGTGCCAGCAGCTTAACTACAACGCGCGGGAGTGTCTATGAGCAGTTCTTC.

The chain links TRBV10-2 to TRBJ2-1; 8 nucleotides align to TRBD2. Germline V gene lookup returns CDR1 WSHSY and CDR2 SAAADI. The V gene end was trimmed by 6 bases and the J gene end by 10 bases; junction bases not matched to a gene: 8. CDR3 length: 13 residues. CDR3 sequence (DNA): TGCGCCAGCAGGAATGGACTAGCATGGGAGCAGTTCTTC. Protein product: CASRNGLAWEQFF.

The chain links TRBV4-3 to TRBJ1-6, with a possible D match to TRBD1 (5 bases). CDR1 LGHNA and CDR2 YSLEER come from the germline V gene. Trimming cost V 1 base and J 9 bases, with 19 bases left between them. This CDR3 is 17 amino acids long. The CDR3 DNA is TGCGCCAGCAGCCAAGGTGTAGCGGAGGACGGGGCTTCACCCCTCCACTTT. It codes for CASSQGVAEDGASPLHF.

This chain uses TRBV19 with TRBJ2-3, with D uncertain. CDR1 and CDR2 (germline): LNHDA, SQIVND (reference sequence). This CDR3 spans 14 amino acids. Trimming left V 6 bases short and J 1 base short, with 11 bases between. CDR3 bases: TGTGCCAGTAGGCCCACAGACCGCACAGATACGCAGTATTTT. It codes for CASRPTDRTDTQYF.

J is TRBJ2-3 and V is TRBV7-2; 10 bases fit TRBD2. V lost 5 bases, J lost 5 bases, and 10 bases stayed unmatched. The CDR3 extends over 16 amino acids. In germline, CDR1 is SGHTA, CDR2 FQGNSA. CDR3 sequence (DNA): TGTGCCAGCAGCCCGGTAGCGGGAGGACGAGGAGATACGCAGTATTTT. Amino acid sequence: CASSPVAGGRGDTQYF.

The chain joins TRBV2 to TRBJ2-1; 7 bases map to TRBD2. The germline gives CDR1 SNHLY, CDR2 FYNNEI. CDR3 size: 16 residues. V lost 0 bases and J lost 1; bases outside the gene matches: 3. This CDR3 is CASSEAAGVSYNEQFF. The CDR3 DNA reads TGTGCCAGCAGTGAAGCGGCGGGAGTTTCCTACAATGAGCAGTTCTTC.

The chain is built from TRBV27 and TRBJ1-4, with 12 bases lining up with TRBD1. Germline CDR1 reads MNHEY; CDR2 reads SMNVEV (reference sequence). This CDR3 region has 15 residues. After removal of 6 bases from V and 5 bases from J, the junction contained 4 bases not matched to a gene. The CDR3 loop reads CASRGQGASNEKLFF. The CDR3 nucleotides read TGTGCCAGCAGGGGACAGGGGGCCTCAAATGAAAAACTGTTTTTT.

Here the CDR3 reads CASIPGGRSNQPQHF. CDR3 coding DNA: TGTGCCAGCATCCCAGGGGGCCGTAGCAATCAGCCCCAGCATTTT. The rearrangement links TRBV28 to TRBJ1-5, with 8 bases matching TRBD1. The V segment lost 7 bases and the J segment 0 bases; nucleotides outside the gene matches: 5. Germline CDR1 MDHEN, CDR2 SYDVKM. The CDR3 is 15 residues long.

The rearrangement joins TRBV27 to TRBJ2-3; 9 bases match TRBD1. CDR1 is MNHEY, CDR2 SMNVEV, per germline (reference sequence). The CDR3 covers 14 residues. Unmatched junction bases numbered 5, after V lost 5 bases and J lost 5 bases. CDR3 sequence reads: CASSLGQGRDTQYF. CDR3 coding DNA: TGTGCCAGCAGTCTGGGACAGGGAAGAGATACGCAGTATTTT.

Only one count was recorded for this clone. The rearrangement uses TRBV20-1 and TRBJ2-4; D may be TRBD1 (5 bases). The V and J ends lost 3 bases and 5 bases respectively, with 20 bases between them. The CDR3 extends over 16 amino acids. Germline CDR1 reads DFQATT; CDR2 reads SNEGSKA (reference sequence). This CDR3 is CSASTHAGARQNIQYF. The DNA of the CDR3 is TGCAGTGCTAGTACCCATGCTGGGGCTCGGCAAAACATTCAGTACTTC.

This clone was counted between two and nine times. V usage is TRBV24-1 and J usage is TRBJ1-2; 10 bases map to TRBD1. Germline V gene lookup returns CDR1 KGHDR and CDR2 SFDVKD. V trimming: 3 bases; J trimming: 8 bases; junction bases outside the gene matches: 8. The CDR3 runs 15 residues. Here the CDR3 DNA reads TGTGCCACCAGTGATCCCACGGGACAGGGGTTCGGCTACACCTTC. This gives the protein CATSDPTGQGFGYTF.

V is TRBV9 and J is TRBJ2-2; D ambiguous. Per germline, CDR1 SGDLS and CDR2 YYNGEE. The CDR3 runs 17 residues. Trimming pared 4 bases from V and 1 base from J, leaving 17 bases between. The CDR3 here is CASSPGQSSWNTGELFF. For the CDR3, the DNA is TGTGCCAGCAGCCCCGGCCAAAGTAGCTGGAACACCGGGGAGCTGTTTTTT.

The J gene is TRBJ1-6, the V gene TRBV28; 8 bases fit TRBD1. Looked up from germline, CDR1 is MDHEN and CDR2 is SYDVKM. J gave up 9 bases and V 6 bases, and 7 bases lay outside the gene matches. CDR3 size: 14 residues. CDR3 amino acids: CASRPTGGGSPLHF. DNA for the CDR3: TGTGCCAGCAGACCAACAGGGGGAGGTTCACCCCTCCACTTT.

The chain joins TRBV30 to TRBJ1-2; unclear D gene. V was cut by 0 bases and J by 5 bases, with 10 bases left in between. Per germline, CDR1 GTSNPN and CDR2 SVGIG (reference sequence). This CDR3 is 13 amino acids long. CDR3 sequence: CAWSVRSQYGYTF. The CDR3, as DNA: TGTGCCTGGAGTGTACGTAGTCAATATGGCTACACCTTC.

This clone was seen a few times. The chain carries TRBV18 and TRBJ2-7; D is possibly TRBD2 (6 bases). The germline V and J ends were trimmed by 2 bases and 0 bases, with 8 bases remaining between them. Germline V gives CDR1 KGHSH, CDR2 LQKENI. This CDR3 region has 14 residues. The CDR3 is CASSPGTFSYEQYF. CDR3 bases: TGTGCCAGCTCACCAGGGACTTTCTCCTACGAGCAGTACTTC. The variable domain in full, with the rest retrieved from reference TRBV18 and TRBJ2-7, is NAGVMQNPRHLVRRRGQEARLRCSPMKGHSHVYWYRQLPEEGLKFMVYLQKENIIDESGMPKERFSAEFPKEGPSILRIQQVVRGDSAAYFCASSPGTFSYEQYFGPGTRLTVT.

The chain recombines TRBV5-1 with TRBJ2-7; tentative D call: TRBD1 (6 bases). Germline V gene sequence: CDR1 SGHRS, CDR2 YFSETQ. The CDR3 loop spans 13 amino acids. The V and J ends lost 2 bases and 2 bases respectively, with 8 bases between them. CDR3 sequence reads: CASSLDRTYEQYF. The CDR3 DNA is TGCGCCAGCAGCTTAGACAGGACCTACGAGCAGTACTTC.

This clone was detected once. The chain carries TRBV27 and TRBJ1-5; D is undetermined. V was clipped by 1 base and J by 4 bases, with 14 bases between them. From germline, CDR1 is MNHEY and CDR2 SMNVEV (reference sequence). There are 16 residues in the CDR3. The CDR3 nucleotides read TGTGCCAGCAGTTTATTTTTCCAGGAAATGAATCAGCCCCAGCATTTT. Translated: CASSLFFQEMNQPQHF.

The rearrangement links TRBV7-8 to TRBJ1-4; D may be TRBD1 (6 bases). Germline CDR1 SGHVS, CDR2 FQNEAQ. The CDR3 sequence is 17 residues long. Trimming cost V 3 bases and J 0 bases, with 14 bases left between them. In DNA form, the CDR3 reads TGTGCCAGCAGCTTTAACAGGGCCCTGGCAACTAATGAAAAACTGTTTTTT. Its translation is CASSFNRALATNEKLFF.

The V gene is TRBV2, the J gene TRBJ1-1, with TRBD1 matching 7 bases. Trimming at V came to 6 bases and at J to 1 base, leaving 11 bases not matched to a gene. The CDR3 runs 16 residues. The V gene's germline CDR1 is SNHLY and CDR2 FYNNEI. The CDR3 nucleotides read TGTGCCAGCAGCGACGGCTCGGGACAGCAGAACACTGAAGCTTTCTTT. Residues: CASSDGSGQQNTEAFF.

This sequence joins TRBV7-3 and TRBJ2-1; possible D gene TRBD2, 6 bases. CDR1 is SGHTA and CDR2 is FQGTGA in the germline V gene. V was cut by 7 bases and J by 4 bases, with 11 bases left in between. This CDR3 spans 13 amino acids. CDR3 region: CASTEGRYNEQFF. The DNA of the CDR3 is TGTGCCAGCACGGAGGGCCGATACAATGAGCAGTTCTTC.